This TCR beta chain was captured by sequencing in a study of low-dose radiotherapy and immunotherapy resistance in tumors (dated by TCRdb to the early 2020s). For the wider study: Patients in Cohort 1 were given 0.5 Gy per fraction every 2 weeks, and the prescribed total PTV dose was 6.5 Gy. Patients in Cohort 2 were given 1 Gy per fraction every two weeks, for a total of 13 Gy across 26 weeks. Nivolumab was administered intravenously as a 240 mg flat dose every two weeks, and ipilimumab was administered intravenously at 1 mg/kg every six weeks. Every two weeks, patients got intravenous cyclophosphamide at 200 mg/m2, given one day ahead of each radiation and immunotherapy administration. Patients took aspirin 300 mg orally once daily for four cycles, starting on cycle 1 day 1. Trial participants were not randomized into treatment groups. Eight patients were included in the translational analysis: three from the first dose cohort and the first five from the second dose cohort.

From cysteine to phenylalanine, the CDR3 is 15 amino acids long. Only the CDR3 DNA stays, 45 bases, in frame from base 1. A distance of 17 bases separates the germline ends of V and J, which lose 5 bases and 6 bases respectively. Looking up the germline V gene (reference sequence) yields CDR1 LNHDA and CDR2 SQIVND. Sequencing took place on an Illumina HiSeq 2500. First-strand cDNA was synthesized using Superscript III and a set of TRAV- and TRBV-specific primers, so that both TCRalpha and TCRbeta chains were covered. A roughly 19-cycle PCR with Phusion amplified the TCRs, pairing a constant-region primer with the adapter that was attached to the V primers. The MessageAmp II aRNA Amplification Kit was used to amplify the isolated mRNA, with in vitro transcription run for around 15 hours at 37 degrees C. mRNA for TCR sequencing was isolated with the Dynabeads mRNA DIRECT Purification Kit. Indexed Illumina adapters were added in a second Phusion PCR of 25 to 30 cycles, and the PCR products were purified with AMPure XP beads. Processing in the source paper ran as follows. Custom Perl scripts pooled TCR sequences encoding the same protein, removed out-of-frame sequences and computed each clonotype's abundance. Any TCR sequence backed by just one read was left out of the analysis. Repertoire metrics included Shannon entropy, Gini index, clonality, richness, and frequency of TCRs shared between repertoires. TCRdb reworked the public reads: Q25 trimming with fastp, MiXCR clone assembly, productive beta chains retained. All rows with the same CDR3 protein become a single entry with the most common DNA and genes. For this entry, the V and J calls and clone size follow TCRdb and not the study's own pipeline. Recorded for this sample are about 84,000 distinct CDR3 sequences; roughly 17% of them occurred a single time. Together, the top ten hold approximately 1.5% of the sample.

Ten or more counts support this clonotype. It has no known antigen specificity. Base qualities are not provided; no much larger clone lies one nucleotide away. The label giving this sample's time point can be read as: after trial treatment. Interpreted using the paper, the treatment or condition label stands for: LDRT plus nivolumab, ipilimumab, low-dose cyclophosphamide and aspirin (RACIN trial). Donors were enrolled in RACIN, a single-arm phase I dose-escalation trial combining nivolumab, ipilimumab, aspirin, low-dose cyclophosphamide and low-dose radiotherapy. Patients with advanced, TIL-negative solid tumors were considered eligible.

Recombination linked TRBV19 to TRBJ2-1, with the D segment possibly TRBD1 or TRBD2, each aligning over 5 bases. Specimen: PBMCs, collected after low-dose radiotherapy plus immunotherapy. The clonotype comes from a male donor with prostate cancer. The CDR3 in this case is CASSPRDGPRNEQFF. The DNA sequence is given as TGTGCCAGTAGTCCTCGGGACGGGCCCCGCAATGAGCAGTTCTTC.